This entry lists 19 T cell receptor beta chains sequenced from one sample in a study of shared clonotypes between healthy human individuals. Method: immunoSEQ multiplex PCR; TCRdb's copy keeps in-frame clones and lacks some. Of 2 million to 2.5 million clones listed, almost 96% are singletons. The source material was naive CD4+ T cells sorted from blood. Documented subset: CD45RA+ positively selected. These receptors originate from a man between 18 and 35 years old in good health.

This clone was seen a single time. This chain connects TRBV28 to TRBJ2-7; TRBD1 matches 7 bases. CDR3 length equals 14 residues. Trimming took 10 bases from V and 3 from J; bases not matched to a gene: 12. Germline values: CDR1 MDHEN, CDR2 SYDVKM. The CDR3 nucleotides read TGTGCCACCGAAAGACAGGGCGTCTTCTACGAGCAGTACTTC. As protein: CATERQGVFYEQYF.

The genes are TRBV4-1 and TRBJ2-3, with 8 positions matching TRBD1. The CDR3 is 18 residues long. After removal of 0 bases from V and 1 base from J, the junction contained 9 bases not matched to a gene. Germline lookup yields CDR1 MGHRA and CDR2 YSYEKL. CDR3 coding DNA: TGCGCCAGCAGCCAAGAAAATCAGGGGGCGCTTGGCACAGATACGCAGTATTTT. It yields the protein CASSQENQGALGTDTQYF.

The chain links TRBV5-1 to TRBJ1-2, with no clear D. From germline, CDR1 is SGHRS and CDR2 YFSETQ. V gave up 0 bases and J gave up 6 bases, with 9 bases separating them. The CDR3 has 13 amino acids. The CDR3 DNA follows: TGCGCCAGCAGCTTGGGGTCAACGAATGGCTACACCTTC. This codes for CASSLGSTNGYTF.

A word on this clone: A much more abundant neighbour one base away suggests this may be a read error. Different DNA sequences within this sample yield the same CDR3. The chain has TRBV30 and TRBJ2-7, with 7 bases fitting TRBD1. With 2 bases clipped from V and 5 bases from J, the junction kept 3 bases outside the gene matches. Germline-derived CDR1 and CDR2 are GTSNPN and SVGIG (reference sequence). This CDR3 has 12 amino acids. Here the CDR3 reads CAWSRQGNEQYF. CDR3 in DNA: TGTGCCTGGAGTAGACAGGGTAACGAGCAGTACTTC.

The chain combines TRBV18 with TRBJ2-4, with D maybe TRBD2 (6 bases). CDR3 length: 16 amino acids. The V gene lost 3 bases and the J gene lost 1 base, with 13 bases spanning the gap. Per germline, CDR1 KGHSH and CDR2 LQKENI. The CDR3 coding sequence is TGTGCCAGCTCACCCCAGGGAGGAAGCGCCAAAAACATTCAGTACTTC. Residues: CASSPQGGSAKNIQYF.

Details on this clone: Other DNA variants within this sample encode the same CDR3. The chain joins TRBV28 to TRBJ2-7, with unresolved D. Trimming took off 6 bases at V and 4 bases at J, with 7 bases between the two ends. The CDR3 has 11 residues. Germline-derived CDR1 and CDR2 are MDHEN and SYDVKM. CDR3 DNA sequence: TGTGCCAGCAGCCCCAGATACGAGCAGTACTTC. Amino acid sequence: CASSPRYEQYF.

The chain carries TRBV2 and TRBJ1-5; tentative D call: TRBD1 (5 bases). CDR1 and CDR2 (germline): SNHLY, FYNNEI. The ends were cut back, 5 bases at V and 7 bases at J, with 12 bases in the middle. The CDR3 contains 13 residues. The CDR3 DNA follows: TGTGCCAGCAGTCCCCAGGGCGAGCAGCCCCAGCATTTT. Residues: CASSPQGEQPQHF.

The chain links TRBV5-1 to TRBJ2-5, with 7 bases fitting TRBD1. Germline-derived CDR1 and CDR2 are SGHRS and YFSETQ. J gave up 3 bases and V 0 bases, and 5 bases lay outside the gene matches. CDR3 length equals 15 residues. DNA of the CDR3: TGCGCCAGCAGCTTGGGAGGGGGCGCGAAAGAGACCCAGTACTTC. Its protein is CASSLGGGAKETQYF.

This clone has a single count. The CDR3 here is CASSENNLSSYEQYF. CDR3 DNA sequence: TGTGCCAGCAGTGAAAACAACCTCAGCTCCTACGAGCAGTACTTC. The gene calls are TRBV6-1 and TRBJ2-7; D uncertain. Germline lookup yields CDR1 MNHNS and CDR2 SASEGT. The length of the CDR3 is 15 residues. V dropped 2 bases and J dropped 0 bases, with 11 bases sitting between them.

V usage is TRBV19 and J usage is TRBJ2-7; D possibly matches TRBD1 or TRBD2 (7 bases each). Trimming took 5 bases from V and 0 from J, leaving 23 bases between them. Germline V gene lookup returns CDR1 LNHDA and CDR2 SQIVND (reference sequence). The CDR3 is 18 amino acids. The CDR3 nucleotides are TGTGCCAGTAGTCCAATGGGAGGGGGGACAGCCTCCTCCTACGAGCAGTACTTC. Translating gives CASSPMGGGTASSYEQYF.

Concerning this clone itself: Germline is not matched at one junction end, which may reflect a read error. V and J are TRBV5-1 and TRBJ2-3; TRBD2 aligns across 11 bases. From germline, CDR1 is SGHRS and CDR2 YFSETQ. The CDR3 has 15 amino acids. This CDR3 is CASSLIAGGLDKQYF. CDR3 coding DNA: TGCGCCAGCAGCTTAATAGCGGGGGGGCTAGATAAGCAGTATTTT.

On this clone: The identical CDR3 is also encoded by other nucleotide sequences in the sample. In DNA form, the CDR3 reads TGCGCCAGCAGTGGGACAGGGGGAAATCAGCCCCAGCATTTT. This gives the protein CASSGTGGNQPQHF. V gene TRBV10-2 combines with J gene TRBJ1-5, with 10 bases matching TRBD1. This CDR3 has 14 residues. Germline values: CDR1 WSHSY, CDR2 SAAADI. The V gene end was trimmed by 4 bases and the J gene end by 4 bases; junction bases not matched to a gene: 1.

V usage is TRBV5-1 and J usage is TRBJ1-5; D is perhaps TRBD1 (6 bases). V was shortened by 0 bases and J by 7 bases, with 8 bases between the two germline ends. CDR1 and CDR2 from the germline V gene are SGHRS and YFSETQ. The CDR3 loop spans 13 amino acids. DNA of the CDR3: TGCGCCAGCAGCTTGGAACAGGGCCAGCCCCAGCATTTT. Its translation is CASSLEQGQPQHF.

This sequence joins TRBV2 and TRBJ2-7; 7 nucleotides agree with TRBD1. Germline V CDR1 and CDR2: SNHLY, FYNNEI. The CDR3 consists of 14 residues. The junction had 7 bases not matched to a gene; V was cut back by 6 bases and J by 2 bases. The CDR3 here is CASSQRQGAYEQYF. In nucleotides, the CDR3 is TGTGCCAGCAGCCAGCGACAGGGCGCCTACGAGCAGTACTTC.

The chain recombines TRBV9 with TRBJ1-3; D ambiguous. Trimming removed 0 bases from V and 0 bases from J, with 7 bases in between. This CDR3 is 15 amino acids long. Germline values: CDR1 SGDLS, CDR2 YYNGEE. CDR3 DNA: TGTGCCAGCAGCGTAGACGTCATCTCTGGAAACACCATATATTTT. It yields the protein CASSVDVISGNTIYF.

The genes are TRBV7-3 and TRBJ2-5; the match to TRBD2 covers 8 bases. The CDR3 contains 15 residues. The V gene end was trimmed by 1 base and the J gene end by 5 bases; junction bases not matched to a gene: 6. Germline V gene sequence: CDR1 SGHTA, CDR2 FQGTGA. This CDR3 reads CASSLNFGGVETQYF. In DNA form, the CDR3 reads TGTGCCAGCAGCTTAAACTTCGGGGGGGTTGAGACCCAGTACTTC. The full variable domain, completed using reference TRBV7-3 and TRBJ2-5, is GAGVSQTPSNKVTEKGKYVELRCDPISGHTALYWYRQSLGQGPEFLIYFQGTGAADDSGLPNDRFFAVRPEGSVSTLKIQRTERGDSAVYLCASSLNFGGVETQYFGPGTRLLVL.

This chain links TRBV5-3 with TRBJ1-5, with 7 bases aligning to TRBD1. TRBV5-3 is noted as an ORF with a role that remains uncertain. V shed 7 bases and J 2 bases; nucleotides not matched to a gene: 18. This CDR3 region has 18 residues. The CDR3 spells CARSGRGRKRQGNQPQHF. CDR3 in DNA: TGTGCCAGATCAGGGAGGGGGCGAAAAAGGCAAGGCAATCAGCCCCAGCATTTT.

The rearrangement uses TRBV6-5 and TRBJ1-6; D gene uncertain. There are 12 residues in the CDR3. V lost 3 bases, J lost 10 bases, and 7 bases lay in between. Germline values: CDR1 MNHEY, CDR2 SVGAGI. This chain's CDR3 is CASSYGISPLHF. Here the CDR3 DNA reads TGTGCCAGCAGTTATGGTATATCACCCCTCCACTTT.

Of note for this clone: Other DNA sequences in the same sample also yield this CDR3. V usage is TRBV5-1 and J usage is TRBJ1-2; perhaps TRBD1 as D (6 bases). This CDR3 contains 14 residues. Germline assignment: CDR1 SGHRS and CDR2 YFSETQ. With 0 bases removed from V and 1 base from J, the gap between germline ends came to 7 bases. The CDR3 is CASSLEGGNYGYTF. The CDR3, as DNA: TGCGCCAGCAGCTTGGAGGGGGGTAACTATGGCTACACCTTC.